These T cell receptor beta chains were read from a single sample in a study of cytomegalovirus exposure and HLA in healthy donors. Data came from immunoSEQ multiplex PCR; TCRdb stores just in-frame clones and leaves some out. The sample lists about 98,000 clones; over 80% were seen once. The sequenced sample was PBMCs. Every receptor here comes from a man aged 35-49 years in good health and CMV-seronegative. CDR3s include the opening cysteine and the closing phenylalanine or tryptophan. D genes are given only for firm matches. Expanded clones are given a class, and other clones once, few, many or no size at all.

d_gene,j_gene,abundance,len,v_gene,CDR3nt,CDR3aa
TRBD2,TRBJ2-1,-,16,TRBV10-3,TGTGCCATCAGTGACACTAGCGGGGCCTCCTACAATGAGCAGTTCTTC,CAISDTSGASYNEQFF
-,TRBJ1-4,-,12,TRBV14,TGTGCCAGCAGCCAACGAGAAGAAAAACTGTTTTTT,CASSQREEKLFF
TRBD1,TRBJ1-2,-,14,TRBV2,TGTGCCAGCAGTGAAACAGGGGGCGCGGATGGCTACACCTTC,CASSETGGADGYTF
-,TRBJ2-3,-,15,TRBV10-1,TGCGCCAGCAGTGAGTCGCCGACAGCCGCCGATACGCAGTATTTT,CASSESPTAADTQYF
TRBD1,TRBJ2-1,-,14,TRBV7-2,TGTGCCAGCAGTATAACAGGGGGTGGCAATGAGCAGTTCTTC,CASSITGGGNEQFF
TRBD2,TRBJ2-3,-,17,TRBV10-3,TGTGCCATCAGTGAGTCAGGACTAGCGGGGTACACAGATACGCAGTATTTT,CAISESGLAGYTDTQYF
-,TRBJ2-1,-,15,TRBV4-1,TGCGCCAGCAGCCCGCCTCAAACAAATAACAATGAGCAGTTCTTC,CASSPPQTNNNEQFF
-,TRBJ2-7,-,15,TRBV2,TGTGCCAGCAGTGAAGGGGGGCAGGGAACCTACGAGCAGTACTTC,CASSEGGQGTYEQYF
TRBD2,TRBJ2-5,-,16,TRBV7-6,TGTGCCAGCAGCTTAGCCACTAGCGGACTACGGGAGACCCAGTACTTC,CASSLATSGLRETQYF
-,TRBJ2-3,once,13,TRBV6-1,TGTGCTACCGGATGGGCTGGCACAGATACGCAGTATTTT,CATGWAGTDTQYF
-,TRBJ1-2,-,12,TRBV6-1,TGTGCCAGCAGTGAAGCGGGCGATGGCTACACCTTC,CASSEAGDGYTF
-,TRBJ1-5,-,14,TRBV10-3,TGTGCCGTCAGCGGGGGGGTAAGGAGTCAGCCCCAGCATTTT,CAVSGGVRSQPQHF
-,TRBJ1-4,-,17,TRBV27,TGTGCCAGCGCCCTGACTCATTCCACGAACACTAATGAAAAACTGTTTTTT,CASALTHSTNTNEKLFF
TRBD1,TRBJ1-5,once,13,TRBV30,TGTGCCTGGGAGACAGGGACCAATCAGCCCCAGCATTTT,CAWETGTNQPQHF
TRBD1,TRBJ2-7,-,15,TRBV5-4,TGTGCCAGCAGCCTCGGGACAGGGGGCTTGGAGGAGCAGTACTTC,CASSLGTGGLEEQYF
-,TRBJ1-1,-,12,TRBV7-9,TGTGCCAGCAGCCAGATGAACACTGAAGCTTTCTTT,CASSQMNTEAFF
-,TRBJ2-3,once,16,TRBV9,TGTGCCAGCAGCGTCTCCGTAGACACTTTCGCAGATACGCAGTATTTT,CASSVSVDTFADTQYF
TRBD1,TRBJ1-1,-,12,TRBV29-1,TGCAGCGTTGTAGGGACAGGGCTTGAAGCTTTCTTT,CSVVGTGLEAFF
-,TRBJ2-7,few,13,TRBV25-1,TGTGCCAGCAGTGACCCCGCTACCTACGAGCAGTACTTC,CASSDPATYEQYF
-,TRBJ2-3,-,16,TRBV6-1,TGTGCCAGCAGTGATTTACAGGGCAGGGGCACAGATACGCAGTATTTT,CASSDLQGRGTDTQYF
-,TRBJ2-3,-,16,TRBV7-3,TGTGCCAGCAGCTTAACCCCTCAGGGGCTGGGAGATACGCAGTATTTT,CASSLTPQGLGDTQYF
TRBD2,TRBJ2-7,-,15,TRBV27,TGTGCCAGCAGTTTAGCGGGGGGTTCTATCTACGAGCAGTACTTC,CASSLAGGSIYEQYF
-,TRBJ2-2,-,15,TRBV5-1,TGCGCCAGCAGCCCACAGGCGTCAAATACCGGGGAGCTGTTTTTT,CASSPQASNTGELFF
TRBD2,TRBJ2-3,-,15,TRBV30,TGTGCCTGGAGGTTAGCGGGGGGGCGCACAGATACGCAGTATTTT,CAWRLAGGRTDTQYF
-,TRBJ2-3,few,14,TRBV7-8,TGTGCCAGCAGCTACACCCTAATGACTTATACGCAGTATTTT,CASSYTLMTYTQYF
-,TRBJ2-2,-,11,TRBV6-6,TGTGCCAGCACCTACACCGGGGAGCTGTTTTTT,CASTYTGELFF
-,TRBJ2-7,-,15,TRBV6-5,TGTGCCAGCAGTCGCGGCGGGGCTAGCTCCTACGAGCAGTACTTC,CASSRGGASSYEQYF
-,TRBJ1-5,-,18,TRBV6-1,TGTGCCAGCAGTGATTTCGACCAGGGGTTTACTAGCAATCAGCCCCAGCATTTT,CASSDFDQGFTSNQPQHF
-,TRBJ2-5,-,14,TRBV4-3,TGCGCCAGCAGCCAAGAACAGGACCAAGAGACCCAGTACTTC,CASSQEQDQETQYF
TRBD1,TRBJ2-7,-,14,TRBV5-1,TGCGCCAGCAGCCTCCGGGACAGGGACAACGAGCAGTACTTC,CASSLRDRDNEQYF
-,TRBJ1-2,-,14,TRBV11-2,TGTGCCAGCAGCTTACCCGGGAAAAACTATGGCTACACCTTC,CASSLPGKNYGYTF
-,TRBJ2-6,-,16,TRBV6-1,TGTGCCAGCAGTGAAGCGCTTGGGCCTGGGGCCAACGTCCTGACTTTC,CASSEALGPGANVLTF
TRBD1,TRBJ1-1,-,15,TRBV6-5,TGTGCCAGCAGTTCCCAAGGGACAGGGAACACTGAAGCTTTCTTT,CASSSQGTGNTEAFF
TRBD1,TRBJ2-1,few,17,TRBV27,TGTGCCAGCAGTTTTGGTGTATGGGGGACAGGGGGGAGTGAGCAGTTCTTC,CASSFGVWGTGGSEQFF
TRBD1,TRBJ2-7,few,15,TRBV6-6,TGTGCCAGCAGTTACGATAGGACAGGCTCCTACGAGCAGTACTTC,CASSYDRTGSYEQYF
-,TRBJ1-5,-,19,TRBV9,TGTGCCAGCAGCGTAGCCGAAGGGGCGGACCAATATAGCAATCAGCCCCAGCATTTT,CASSVAEGADQYSNQPQHF
-,TRBJ1-1,once,12,TRBV27,TGTGCCAGCAGAGCTCCCTACACTGAAGCTTTCTTT,CASRAPYTEAFF
TRBD1,TRBJ2-7,-,12,TRBV29-1,TGCAGCACGACAGGGAGCTCCTACGAGCAGTACTTC,CSTTGSSYEQYF
TRBD1,TRBJ1-2,-,16,TRBV9,TGTGCCAGCAAAGGTCGTACCGGGACAGGGCACGATGGCTACACCTTC,CASKGRTGTGHDGYTF
TRBD2,TRBJ2-5,once,14,TRBV29-1,TGCAGCGTTGAAAAGCGGGGGGGCCTGGAGACCCAGTACTTC,CSVEKRGGLETQYF
-,TRBJ1-6,medium-sized,16,TRBV4-1,TGCGCCAGCAGCCAAGGGGTAGGGGATGTAAACTCACCCCTCCACTTT,CASSQGVGDVNSPLHF
-,TRBJ2-3,-,16,TRBV5-1,TGCGCCAGCAGCTTGGGATCTCTAGGTAGCACAGATACGCAGTATTTT,CASSLGSLGSTDTQYF